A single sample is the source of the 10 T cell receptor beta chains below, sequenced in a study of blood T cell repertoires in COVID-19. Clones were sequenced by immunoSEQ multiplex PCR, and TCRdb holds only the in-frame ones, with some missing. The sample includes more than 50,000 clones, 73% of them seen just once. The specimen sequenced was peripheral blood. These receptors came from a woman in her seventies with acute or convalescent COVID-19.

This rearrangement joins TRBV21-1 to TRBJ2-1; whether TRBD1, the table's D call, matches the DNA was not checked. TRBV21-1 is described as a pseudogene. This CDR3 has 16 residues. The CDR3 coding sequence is TGTGCCAGCAGCAAAGCGCGGCAGGGGAAGGGTAATGAGCAGTTCTTC. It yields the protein CASSKARQGKGNEQFF.

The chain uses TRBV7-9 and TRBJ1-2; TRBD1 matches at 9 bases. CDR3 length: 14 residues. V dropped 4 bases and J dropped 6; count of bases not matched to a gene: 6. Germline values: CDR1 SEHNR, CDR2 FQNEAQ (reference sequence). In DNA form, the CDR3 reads TGTGCCAGCAGCTCCCGGGACAGGGTCGATGGCTACACCTTC. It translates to CASSSRDRVDGYTF.

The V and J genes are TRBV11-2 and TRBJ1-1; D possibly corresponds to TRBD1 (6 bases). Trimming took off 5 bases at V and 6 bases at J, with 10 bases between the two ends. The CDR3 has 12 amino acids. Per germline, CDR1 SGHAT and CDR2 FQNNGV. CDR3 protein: CASSPTGPEAFF. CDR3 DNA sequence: TGTGCCAGCAGCCCGACAGGTCCTGAAGCTTTCTTT.

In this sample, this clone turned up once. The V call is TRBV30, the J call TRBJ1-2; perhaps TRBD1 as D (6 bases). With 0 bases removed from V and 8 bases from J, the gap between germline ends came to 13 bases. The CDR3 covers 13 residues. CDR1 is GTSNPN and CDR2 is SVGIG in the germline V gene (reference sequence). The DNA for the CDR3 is TGTGCCTGGAGTGTCGTCACAGGGCACGGCTACACCTTC. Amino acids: CAWSVVTGHGYTF.

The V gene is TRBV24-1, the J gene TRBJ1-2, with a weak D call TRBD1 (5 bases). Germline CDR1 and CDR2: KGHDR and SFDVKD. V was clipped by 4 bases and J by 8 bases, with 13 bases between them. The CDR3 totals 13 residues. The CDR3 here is CATSDTGLKGYTF. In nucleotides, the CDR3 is TGTGCCACCAGTGACACAGGATTGAAGGGCTACACCTTC.

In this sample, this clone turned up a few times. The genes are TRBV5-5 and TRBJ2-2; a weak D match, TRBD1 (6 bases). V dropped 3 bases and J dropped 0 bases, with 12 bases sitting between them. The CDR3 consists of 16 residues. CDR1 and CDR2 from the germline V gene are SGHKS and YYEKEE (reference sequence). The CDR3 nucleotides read TGTGCCAGCAGCTCTCCGACAGGAGCGAACACCGGGGAGCTGTTTTTT. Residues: CASSSPTGANTGELFF.

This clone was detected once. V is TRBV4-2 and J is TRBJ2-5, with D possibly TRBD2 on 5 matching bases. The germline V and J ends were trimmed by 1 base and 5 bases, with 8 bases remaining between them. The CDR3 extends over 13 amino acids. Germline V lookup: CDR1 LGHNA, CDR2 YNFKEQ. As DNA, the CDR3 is TGTGCCAGCAGCCAAGGCGGGCGGGAGACCCAGTACTTC. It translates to CASSQGGRETQYF.

CDR3 region: CASSPQGQDTGELFF. Written as DNA, the CDR3 is TGTGCCAGCAGCCCCCAGGGACAAGACACCGGGGAGCTGTTTTTT. The chain combines TRBV7-9 with TRBJ2-2; D might be TRBD1 (6 bases). CDR1 SEHNR and CDR2 FQNEAQ come from the germline V gene (reference sequence). CDR3 length: 15 residues. The V end was cut by 5 bases, the J end by 3 bases, with 13 bases between.

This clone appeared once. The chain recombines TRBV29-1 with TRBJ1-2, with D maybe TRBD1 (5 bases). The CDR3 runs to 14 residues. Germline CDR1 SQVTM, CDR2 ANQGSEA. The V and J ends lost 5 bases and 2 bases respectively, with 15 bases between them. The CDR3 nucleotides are TGCAGCGTTATTGGGGCTGGGTCGAACTATGGCTACACCTTC. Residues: CSVIGAGSNYGYTF.

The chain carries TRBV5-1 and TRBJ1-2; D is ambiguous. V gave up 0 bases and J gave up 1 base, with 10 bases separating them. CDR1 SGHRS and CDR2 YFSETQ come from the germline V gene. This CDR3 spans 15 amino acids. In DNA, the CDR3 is TGCGCCAGCAGCTTGGTCTCGGGGTTTAACTATGGCTACACCTTC. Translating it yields CASSLVSGFNYGYTF.